This T cell receptor (beta chain) was recovered during a study of CD8 T cells in ankylosing spondylitis. Whole-study findings and limits: Disease-linked clones bore a CD8+ phenotype, appearing relatively rarely in peripheral blood. Significant enrichment of disease-linked clones was reportedly seen in matched ankylosing spondylitis synovial fluid.

TCRdb independently ran MiXCR on the 5' RACE reads; one entry per CDR3 protein. The sample carries approximately 130,000 distinct CDR3 sequences, approximately 10% recorded once. This clonotype was seen only a few times. Its antigen is not known. Mismatch with germline at one junction end may stem from a read error. In germline, CDR1 is SGHVS, CDR2 FNYEAQ. There are 15 residues in the CDR3. Input material: blood, either unsorted or a sorted T cell fraction (not recorded which). V gene TRBV7-6 combines with J gene TRBJ1-5, with TRBD1 matching 10 bases. The sequence came from a female donor with ankylosing spondylitis or in good health (not recorded which). The chain's CDR3 is CSSSLTGGLNQPQHF. The CDR3 DNA reads TGTTCCAGCAGCCTGACAGGGGGCTTAAATCAGCCCCAGCATTTT.